Listed here are 30 T cell receptor beta chains from one sample, sequenced in a study of CD8+ T cells in alopecia areata. cDNA prepared by RNA extraction and subsequent reverse transcription served as the template for sequencing. Assay used: immunoSEQ multiplex PCR; TCRdb lists only in-frame clones, some missing. The data show under 250,000 clones, 57% seen once. Here the sequenced sample was CD4+ T cells sorted from blood, taken at week 0. The receptors originated from a human donor with alopecia areata.

The chain uses TRBV11-3 and TRBJ2-7, with D uncertain. In germline, CDR1 is SGHNT, CDR2 YENEEA. This CDR3 contains 15 residues. V gave up 1 base and J gave up 2 bases, with 12 bases separating them. The CDR3, as DNA: TGTGCCAGCAGCTTAGTCGGGCCGCCCGCCTACGAGCAGTACTTC. Translation: CASSLVGPPAYEQYF.

The CDR3 nucleotides are TGTGCCAGCAGTGATTGGCCGTCCAATGAGCAGTTCTTC. Protein product: CASSDWPSNEQFF. J is TRBJ2-1 and V is TRBV6-5; D not certain. The CDR3 runs 13 residues. Per the germline V gene, CDR1 is MNHEY and CDR2 is SVGAGI. V dropped 5 bases and J dropped 6 bases, with 11 bases sitting between them.

The V and J genes are TRBV30 and TRBJ1-2; no clear D gene. The CDR3 covers 12 residues. V shed 0 bases and J shed 7 bases, with 9 bases lying between them. CDR1 GTSNPN and CDR2 SVGIG come from the germline V gene (reference sequence). The CDR3 protein is CAWSVSSFGYTF. The CDR3 DNA is TGTGCCTGGAGTGTATCCTCGTTTGGCTACACCTTC.

J is TRBJ2-1 and V is TRBV5-5; 11 nucleotides align to TRBD2. Germline V gene data show CDR1 as SGHKS and CDR2 as YYEKEE (reference sequence). This CDR3 has 17 residues. V was clipped by 2 bases and J by 5 bases; unmatched bases: 9. The CDR3 loop is CASSLLSSGGQHNEQFF. As DNA, the CDR3 is TGTGCCAGCAGCTTACTCTCTAGCGGGGGGCAACACAATGAGCAGTTCTTC.

The rearrangement uses TRBV4-1 and TRBJ1-5, with D hard to call. The germline V gene encodes CDR1 MGHRA and CDR2 YSYEKL. Trimming removed 4 bases from V and 5 bases from J, with 21 bases in between. CDR3 size: 17 residues. The CDR3 DNA sequence: TGCGCCAGCAGCCTGGGTCCCGGTAGAGTTCGGGATCAGCCCCAGCATTTT. Its protein product is CASSLGPGRVRDQPQHF.

V gene TRBV11-2 combines with J gene TRBJ2-1; no firm D call. The V and J ends lost 5 bases and 5 bases respectively, with 10 bases between them. The CDR3 is 13 amino acids. Per germline, CDR1 SGHAT and CDR2 FQNNGV. This CDR3 reads CASSADRDNEQFF. CDR3 in DNA: TGTGCCAGCAGCGCAGACCGAGACAATGAGCAGTTCTTC.

CDR3 amino acids: CASSAILRRANVLTF. CDR3 nucleotide sequence: TGTGCCAGCAGCGCAATACTCCGGCGGGCCAACGTCCTGACTTTC. The chain uses TRBV7-8 and TRBJ2-6; D gene ambiguous. Trimming removed 5 bases from V and 5 bases from J, with 13 bases in between. CDR1 SGHVS and CDR2 FQNEAQ come from the germline V gene. This CDR3 spans 15 amino acids.

This clone showed up just a few times. The rearrangement links TRBV6-1 to TRBJ1-2; TRBD1 agrees at 7 bases. There are 16 residues in the CDR3. The trim removed 3 bases at V and 4 bases at J, leaving 11 bases unmatched. Germline V gene lookup returns CDR1 MNHNS and CDR2 SASEGT. In nucleotides, the CDR3 is TGTGCCAGCAGTGAGAATTTGAAAGGGGGCGGCTATGGCTACACCTTC. Its protein product is CASSENLKGGGYGYTF.

This clone was seen a single time. The chain links TRBV30 to TRBJ2-3; D is uncertain. The V gene lost 1 base and the J gene lost 2 bases, with 7 bases spanning the gap. This CDR3 is 13 amino acids long. Germline CDR1 is GTSNPN and CDR2 is SVGIG (reference sequence). The DNA for the CDR3 is TGTGCCTGGAGTGGGTGGAACACAGATACGCAGTATTTT. It specifies CAWSGWNTDTQYF.

This clone was seen a few times. This chain links TRBV6-5 with TRBJ1-1; D is perhaps TRBD1 (5 bases). CDR1 and CDR2 (germline): MNHEY, SVGAGI. CDR3 length equals 15 residues. V gave up 5 bases and J gave up 0 bases, with 13 bases separating them. CDR3 in DNA: TGTGCCAGCAGTCGCTCGACAGTAATGAACACTGAAGCTTTCTTT. Protein: CASSRSTVMNTEAFF.

This clone was seen a single time. This chain links TRBV7-2 with TRBJ2-7; TRBD1 agrees at 8 bases. Germline values: CDR1 SGHTA, CDR2 FQGNSA. The CDR3 contains 14 residues. With V trimmed by 4 bases and J by 2 bases, 4 bases remained unmatched. The CDR3 is CASSSWTGPYEQYF. CDR3 nucleotide sequence: TGTGCCAGCAGCTCCTGGACAGGGCCCTACGAGCAGTACTTC.

The chain has TRBV18 and TRBJ2-7; D might be TRBD2 (5 bases). The CDR3 length is 14 residues. Looked up from germline, CDR1 is KGHSH and CDR2 is LQKENI. Trimming removed 4 bases from V and 1 base from J, with 11 bases in between. The CDR3 DNA reads TGTGCCAGCTCACTGATGGACTTGTCCTACGAGCAGTACTTC. Translation: CASSLMDLSYEQYF.

The table lists this clone with a few counts. This chain uses TRBV9 with TRBJ1-5; D ambiguous. There are 13 residues in the CDR3. With 0 bases removed from V and 9 bases from J, the gap between germline ends came to 10 bases. The germline gives CDR1 SGDLS, CDR2 YYNGEE. CDR3 bases: TGTGCCAGCAGCGTAGGAATTGGTCGGCCCCAGCATTTT. As protein: CASSVGIGRPQHF. The whole variable domain, filled in from reference TRBV9 and TRBJ1-5, reads DSGVTQTPKHLITATGQRVTLRCSPRSGDLSVYWYQQSLDQGLQFLIQYYNGEERAKGNILERFSAQQFPDLHSELNLSSLELGDSALYFCASSVGIGRPQHFGDGTRLSIL.

The CDR3 DNA is TGCAGCGTTGAGACGGGGGGAACAGATACGCAGTATTTT. Translating it yields CSVETGGTDTQYF. V is TRBV29-1 and J is TRBJ2-3; TRBD2 matches 7 bases. The CDR3 has 13 residues. Looked up from germline, CDR1 is SQVTM and CDR2 is ANQGSEA. After removal of 3 bases from V and 3 bases from J, the junction contained 3 bases not matched to a gene.

As to this clone: One end of the junction is discordant with germline, which a read error may explain. The CDR3 DNA reads TGTGCTTGGAAACTAACTAGCCGTACCGGGGAGCTGTTTTTT. This gives the protein CAWKLTSRTGELFF. The chain combines TRBV30 with TRBJ2-2; possible D gene TRBD2, 6 bases. The CDR3 length is 14 residues. The V gene's germline CDR1 is GTSNPN and CDR2 SVGIG (reference sequence).

This clone showed up just once. This chain joins TRBV5-6 and TRBJ1-1; D unresolved. The CDR3 is 12 amino acids. The V and J ends lost 2 bases and 1 base respectively, with 3 bases between them. Germline V gene data show CDR1 as SGHDT and CDR2 as YYEEEE. The CDR3 region is CASSFSNTEAFF. The CDR3 DNA is TGTGCCAGCAGCTTTTCGAACACTGAAGCTTTCTTT. The complete variable domain, with remaining parts taken from reference TRBV5-6 and TRBJ1-1, reads DAGVTQSPTHLIKTRGQQVTLRCSPKSGHDTVSWYQQALGQGPQFIFQYYEEEERQRGNFPDRFSGHQFPNYSSELNVNALLLGDSALYLCASSFSNTEAFFGQGTRLTVV.

This clone was counted many times. This chain uses TRBV7-9 with TRBJ1-1, with D possibly being TRBD1 (5 bases). V lost 4 bases to trimming and J lost 1 base, with 16 bases between them. Per germline, CDR1 SEHNR and CDR2 FQNEAQ (reference sequence). The CDR3 is made up of 16 amino acids. The CDR3 loop is CASSSRGTAGNTEAFF. As DNA, the CDR3 is TGTGCCAGCAGCTCCCGGGGCACCGCGGGGAACACTGAAGCTTTCTTT.

Judged by abundance, this clone is medium-sized. CDR3 nucleotides: TGCGCCAGCAGCCGACCGGGACAAGAAGCTTTCTTT. Amino acid sequence: CASSRPGQEAFF. The V gene is TRBV4-1, the J gene TRBJ1-1; maybe TRBD1 (6 bases). Trimming removed 4 bases at V and 8 bases at J, with 11 bases between. The CDR3 is 12 residues long. CDR1 is MGHRA, CDR2 YSYEKL, per germline.

The rearrangement uses TRBV5-1 and TRBJ1-6; TRBD1 might be the D (5 bases). The V end lost 0 bases, the J end lost 3 bases, and 13 bases lay between the germline ends. CDR1 is SGHRS, CDR2 YFSETQ, per germline. CDR3 size: 17 residues. CDR3 protein: CASSLAAGGGYNSPLHF. CDR3 bases: TGCGCCAGCAGCTTGGCTGCTGGGGGGGGCTATAATTCACCCCTCCACTTT. Complete variable domain (other parts from reference TRBV5-1 and TRBJ1-6): KAGVTQTPRYLIKTRGQQVTLSCSPISGHRSVSWYQQTPGQGLQFLFEYFSETQRNKGNFPGRFSGRQFSNSRSEMNVSTLELGDSALYLCASSLAAGGGYNSPLHFGNGTRLTVT.

This clone has more than one count but fewer than ten. V usage is TRBV30 and J usage is TRBJ1-1; TRBD1 is a possible D gene (6 bases). Germline V lookup: CDR1 GTSNPN, CDR2 SVGIG (reference sequence). V lost 1 base, J lost 4 bases, and 7 bases lay in between. The CDR3 loop spans 12 amino acids. The CDR3 loop is CAWSGTVTEAFF. CDR3 DNA sequence: TGTGCCTGGAGTGGGACAGTCACTGAAGCTTTCTTT.

The chain links TRBV4-1 to TRBJ1-2; tentative D call: TRBD1 (5 bases). The V gene lost 0 bases and the J gene lost 8 bases, with 25 bases spanning the gap. Germline V CDR1 and CDR2: MGHRA, YSYEKL. The CDR3 consists of 18 residues. As DNA, the CDR3 is TGCGCCAGCAGCCAAGAAAGTTCGGGCCGGGGACGTATTAGAGGCTACACCTTC. Translated: CASSQESSGRGRIRGYTF.

This clone has only one observation. CDR3 protein: CAWTVGGTDTQYF. The DNA for the CDR3 is TGTGCCTGGACGGTCGGGGGAACAGATACGCAGTATTTT. This chain connects TRBV30 to TRBJ2-3; maybe TRBD2 (6 bases). CDR3 size: 13 residues. Germline values: CDR1 GTSNPN, CDR2 SVGIG (reference sequence). V dropped 4 bases and J dropped 3 bases, with 11 bases sitting between them.

This clone has more than one count but fewer than ten. V is TRBV2 and J is TRBJ2-2, with D hard to call. The CDR3 contains 13 residues. Between the trimmed V and J ends, which lost 0 bases and 8 bases, there was a span of 7 bases. Germline loops: CDR1 SNHLY, CDR2 FYNNEI. The DNA for the CDR3 is TGTGCCAGCAGTGAAGCCCTTAGAGGGGAGCTGTTTTTT. Protein product: CASSEALRGELFF.

This rearrangement joins TRBV29-1 to TRBJ1-1; no reliable D call. Trimming left V 2 bases short and J 0 bases short, with 10 bases between. CDR3 size: 14 residues. Looked up from germline, CDR1 is SQVTM and CDR2 is ANQGSEA. CDR3 nucleotide sequence: TGCAGCGTTGAACGACGGCTATTGAACACTGAAGCTTTCTTT. This sequence encodes CSVERRLLNTEAFF.

This clone occurred once. The rearrangement links TRBV30 to TRBJ1-4, with D unresolved. The germline V gene has CDR1 GTSNPN and CDR2 SVGIG (reference sequence). This CDR3 has 13 amino acids. Deletions cut 1 base from V and 4 bases from J, with 7 bases between. DNA of the CDR3: TGTGCCTGGAGTGAAGTCATTAATGAAAAACTGTTTTTT. As protein: CAWSEVINEKLFF.

A few counts support this clone. V and J are TRBV4-1 and TRBJ1-2; D unresolved. This CDR3 is 15 amino acids long. Per germline, CDR1 MGHRA and CDR2 YSYEKL. V lost 2 bases and J 7 bases, leaving 17 bases between the germline ends. CDR3 sequence: CASSQWDGSAGGYTF. The CDR3 bases are TGCGCCAGCAGCCAATGGGATGGCTCGGCGGGTGGCTACACCTTC.

The rearrangement links TRBV27 to TRBJ1-2; D unresolved. Per the germline V gene, CDR1 is MNHEY and CDR2 is SMNVEV (reference sequence). The CDR3 has 14 amino acids. V was clipped by 6 bases and J by 0 bases, with 11 bases between them. Here the CDR3 reads CASRSGGANYGYTF. The CDR3 coding sequence is TGTGCCAGCAGGTCTGGCGGAGCTAACTATGGCTACACCTTC.

V gene TRBV29-1 combines with J gene TRBJ1-1; D gene unclear. The CDR3 runs to 12 residues. The V end was cut by 7 bases, the J end by 4 bases, with 13 bases between. Germline V gene lookup returns CDR1 SQVTM and CDR2 ANQGSEA. The CDR3 DNA sequence: TGCAGCGCCTCTCCCGGGGTCACTGAAGCTTTCTTT. Protein: CSASPGVTEAFF.

The gene calls are TRBV9 and TRBJ1-3; no firm D call. Trimming took off 4 bases at V and 1 base at J, with 12 bases between the two ends. The length of the CDR3 is 15 residues. Germline V gene lookup returns CDR1 SGDLS and CDR2 YYNGEE. CDR3 amino acids: CASSPRLSSGNTIYF. As DNA, the CDR3 is TGTGCCAGCAGCCCCCGGTTAAGTTCTGGAAACACCATATATTTT.

This clone was detected only a few times. This sequence joins TRBV29-1 and TRBJ1-1, with D tentatively TRBD1 (5 bases). CDR3 length: 14 residues. The V end was cut by 4 bases, the J end by 2 bases, with 14 bases between. Germline V gene lookup returns CDR1 SQVTM and CDR2 ANQGSEA. As DNA, the CDR3 is TGCAGCGTTGTTGGGGAGCAGGGCAACACTGAAGCTTTCTTT. Residues: CSVVGEQGNTEAFF.